This T cell receptor (beta chain) comes out of a study of spatial heterogeneity in lung cancer. As to time point: sample taken at primary tumor resection. From tumor, nontumor lung or frozen PBMC, whole RNA was taken unsorted for sequencing. TCRdb itself ran the 5' RACE reads through MiXCR, one entry per CDR3 protein. Of about 13,000 distinct CDR3 sequences in the sample, over 5% were seen once. In its sample, this clonotype was seen many times. As an off-target read in a library built for alpha chains, this beta chain has a frequency of little significance. This CDR3 is built from 10 residues. Germline V gene data show CDR1 as SQVTM and CDR2 as ANQGSEA. The ends were cut back, 6 bases at V and 14 bases at J, with 14 bases in the middle.

This TCR was sampled from a human donor with early-stage non-small cell lung cancer. The input for sequencing was lung tumor tissue, taken at surgery. The chain has TRBV29-1 and TRBJ2-1; D is possibly TRBD1 (6 bases). The CDR3 spells CSVDTGLEFF. The CDR3 coding sequence is TGCAGCGTGGATACAGGGCTGGAGTTCTTC.